This TCR beta chain was identified in a study of blood T cells in healthy people across ages. In regard to this clonotype: Antigen specificity is unknown.

Trimming stripped 0 bases from V and 4 bases from J, with 13 bases between. There are 16 residues in the CDR3. Germline CDR1 and CDR2: SGDLS and YYNGEE. General observations from the study: Estimated diversity across one million T cells was deemed an underestimate.

For the second PCR, which ran for about 7 to 12 cycles, a sample-barcoded 5' primer and a J-beta primer mix were used. MiXCR was run by TCRdb on the 5' RACE reads, yielding one entry per CDR3 protein. This sample carries more than 750,000 distinct CDR3 sequences, 25% to 35% of them seen once, and the ten largest clones take 9.5% to 13%. The same data also contributed to another study, on T cells of mothers and their children. That report notes: Mother-child pairs who were related displayed a slightly higher overlap than unrelated pairs, a difference that was non-significant.

This receptor was obtained from a woman between 40 and 55 years old in good health. J is TRBJ2-2 and V is TRBV9; D is perhaps TRBD1 (5 bases). Sequencing used blood. The CDR3 sequence is CASSVEGLPTTGELFF. CDR3 bases: TGTGCCAGCAGCGTAGAGGGGTTACCGACCACCGGGGAGCTGTTTTTT.